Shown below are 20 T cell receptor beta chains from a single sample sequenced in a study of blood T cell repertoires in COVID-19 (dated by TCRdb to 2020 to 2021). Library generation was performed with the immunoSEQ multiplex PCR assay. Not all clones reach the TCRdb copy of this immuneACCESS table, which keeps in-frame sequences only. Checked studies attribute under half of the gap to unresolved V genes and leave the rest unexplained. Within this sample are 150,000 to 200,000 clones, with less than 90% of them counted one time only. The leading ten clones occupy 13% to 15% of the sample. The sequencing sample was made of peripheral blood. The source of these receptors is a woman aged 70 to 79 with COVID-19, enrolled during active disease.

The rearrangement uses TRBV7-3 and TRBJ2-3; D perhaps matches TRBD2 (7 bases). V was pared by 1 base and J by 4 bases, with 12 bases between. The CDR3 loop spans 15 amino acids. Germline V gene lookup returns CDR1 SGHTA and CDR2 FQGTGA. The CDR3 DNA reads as TGTGCCAGCAGCTTAATTGGGGGGGCCCCAGATACGCAGTATTTT. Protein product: CASSLIGGAPDTQYF.

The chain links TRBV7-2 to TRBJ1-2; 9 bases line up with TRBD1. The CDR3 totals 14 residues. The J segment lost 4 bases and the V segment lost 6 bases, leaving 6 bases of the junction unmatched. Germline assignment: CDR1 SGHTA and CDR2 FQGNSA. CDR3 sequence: CASSPGQGFYGYTF. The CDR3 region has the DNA TGTGCCAGCAGTCCGGGACAGGGCTTCTATGGCTACACCTTC.

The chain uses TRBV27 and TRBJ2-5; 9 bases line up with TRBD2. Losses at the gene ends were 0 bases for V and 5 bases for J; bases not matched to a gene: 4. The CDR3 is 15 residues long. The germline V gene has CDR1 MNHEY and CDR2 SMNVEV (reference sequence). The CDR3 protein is CASSLSSGGRETQYF. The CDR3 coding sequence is TGTGCCAGCAGTTTATCCAGCGGGGGGCGCGAGACCCAGTACTTC.

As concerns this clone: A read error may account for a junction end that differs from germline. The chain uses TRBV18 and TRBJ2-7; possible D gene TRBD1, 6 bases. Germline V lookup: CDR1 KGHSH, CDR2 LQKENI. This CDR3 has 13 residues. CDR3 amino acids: CASSPDRNHEQCF. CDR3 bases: TGTGCCAGCTCACCAGACAGGAACCACGAGCAGTGCTTC.

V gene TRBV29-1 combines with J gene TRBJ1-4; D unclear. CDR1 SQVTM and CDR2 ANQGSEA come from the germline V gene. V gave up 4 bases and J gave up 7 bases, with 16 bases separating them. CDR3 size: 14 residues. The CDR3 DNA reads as TGCAGCGTTGTTCTCCCTGGTACTCGTGAAAAACTGTTTTTT. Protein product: CSVVLPGTREKLFF.

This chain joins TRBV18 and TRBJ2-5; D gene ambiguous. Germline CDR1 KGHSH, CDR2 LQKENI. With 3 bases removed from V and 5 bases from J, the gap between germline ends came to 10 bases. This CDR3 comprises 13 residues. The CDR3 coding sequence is TGTGCCAGCTCACCGTTTCTAGTGGAGACCCAGTACTTC. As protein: CASSPFLVETQYF. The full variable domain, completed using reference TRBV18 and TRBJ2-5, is NAGVMQNPRHLVRRRGQEARLRCSPMKGHSHVYWYRQLPEEGLKFMVYLQKENIIDESGMPKERFSAEFPKEGPSILRIQQVVRGDSAAYFCASSPFLVETQYFGPGTRLLVL.

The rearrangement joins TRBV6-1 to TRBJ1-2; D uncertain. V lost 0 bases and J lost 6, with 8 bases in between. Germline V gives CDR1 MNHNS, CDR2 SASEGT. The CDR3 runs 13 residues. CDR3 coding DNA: TGTGCCAGCAGTGAAGCGCGGCTGGATGGCTACACCTTC. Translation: CASSEARLDGYTF.

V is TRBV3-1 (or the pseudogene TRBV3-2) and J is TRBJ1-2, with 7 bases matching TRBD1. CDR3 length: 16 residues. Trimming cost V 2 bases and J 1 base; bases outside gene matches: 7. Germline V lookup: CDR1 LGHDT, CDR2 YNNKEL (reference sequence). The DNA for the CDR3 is TGTGCCAGCAGCCAATTGGACAGGCGATATAACTATGGCTACACCTTC. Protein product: CASSQLDRRYNYGYTF.

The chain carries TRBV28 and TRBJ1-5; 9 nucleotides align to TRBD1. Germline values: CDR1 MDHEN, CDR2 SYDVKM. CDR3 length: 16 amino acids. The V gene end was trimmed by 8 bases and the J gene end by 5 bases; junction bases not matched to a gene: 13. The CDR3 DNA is TGTGCCAGCCGCCTTCGACAGGGGGTGAAGGATCAGCCCCAGCATTTT. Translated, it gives CASRLRQGVKDQPQHF.

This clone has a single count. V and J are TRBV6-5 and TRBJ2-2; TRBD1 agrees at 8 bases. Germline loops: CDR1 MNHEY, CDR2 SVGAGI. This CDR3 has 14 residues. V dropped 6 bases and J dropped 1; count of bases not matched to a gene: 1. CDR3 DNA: TGTGCCAGCAGAGGGACAGGGAACACCGGGGAGCTGTTTTTT. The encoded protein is CASRGTGNTGELFF.

The chain's CDR3 is CASSPGLGRAFF. The CDR3 bases are TGTGCCAGCAGTCCCGGATTAGGGAGGGCTTTCTTT. V usage is TRBV27 and J usage is TRBJ1-1; D remains ambiguous. The germline V gene encodes CDR1 MNHEY and CDR2 SMNVEV (reference sequence). V lost 5 bases and J lost 11, with 15 bases in between. This CDR3 is built from 12 residues.

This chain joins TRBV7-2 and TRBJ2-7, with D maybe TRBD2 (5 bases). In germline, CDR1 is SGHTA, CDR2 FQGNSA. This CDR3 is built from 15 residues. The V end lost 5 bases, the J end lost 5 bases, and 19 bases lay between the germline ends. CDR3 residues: CASSLTSGKMNEQYF. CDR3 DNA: TGTGCCAGCAGCCTCACGTCCGGGAAAATGAACGAGCAGTACTTC.

In DNA form, the CDR3 reads TGTGCCAGCAGCTCTTGGGCCGGGACTCCGAAGAGGAATGAGCAGTTCTTC. Protein: CASSSWAGTPKRNEQFF. J is TRBJ2-1 and V is TRBV7-2; tentatively, D is TRBD2 (6 bases). The germline gives CDR1 SGHTA, CDR2 FQGNSA. This CDR3 is 17 amino acids long. With 4 bases removed from V and 7 bases from J, the gap between germline ends came to 23 bases.

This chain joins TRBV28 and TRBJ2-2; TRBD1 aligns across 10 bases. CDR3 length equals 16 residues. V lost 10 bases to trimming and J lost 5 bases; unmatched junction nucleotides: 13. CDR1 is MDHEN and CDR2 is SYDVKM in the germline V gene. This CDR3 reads CATQLGGTGVTGELFF. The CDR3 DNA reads TGTGCCACACAGTTGGGAGGGACAGGGGTGACCGGGGAGCTGTTTTTT.

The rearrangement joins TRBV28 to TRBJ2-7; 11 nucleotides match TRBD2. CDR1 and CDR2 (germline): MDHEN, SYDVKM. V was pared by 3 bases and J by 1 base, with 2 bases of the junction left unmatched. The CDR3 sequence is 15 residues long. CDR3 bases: TGTGCCAGCAGTTTCTCTAGCGGGGGGTCCTACGAGCAGTACGTC. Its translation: CASSFSSGGSYEQYV.

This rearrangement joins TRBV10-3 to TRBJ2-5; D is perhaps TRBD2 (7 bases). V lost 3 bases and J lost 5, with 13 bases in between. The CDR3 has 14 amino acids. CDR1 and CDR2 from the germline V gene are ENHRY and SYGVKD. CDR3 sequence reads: CAISDRGAGETQYF. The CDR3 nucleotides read TGTGCCATCAGTGACCGGGGGGCAGGCGAGACCCAGTACTTC.

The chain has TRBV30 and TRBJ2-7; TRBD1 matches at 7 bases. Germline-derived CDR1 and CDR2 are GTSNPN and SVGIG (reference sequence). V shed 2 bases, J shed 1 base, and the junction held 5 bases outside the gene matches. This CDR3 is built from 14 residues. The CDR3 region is CAWSRGGQSYEQYF. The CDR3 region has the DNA TGTGCCTGGAGTCGTGGGGGACAGTCCTACGAGCAGTACTTC.

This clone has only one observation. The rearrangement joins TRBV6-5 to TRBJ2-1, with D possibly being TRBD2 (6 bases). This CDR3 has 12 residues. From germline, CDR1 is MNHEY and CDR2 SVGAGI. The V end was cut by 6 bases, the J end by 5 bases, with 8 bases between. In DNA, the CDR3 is TGTGCCAGCAGACTAGCCCACAATGAGCAGTTCTTC. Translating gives CASRLAHNEQFF.

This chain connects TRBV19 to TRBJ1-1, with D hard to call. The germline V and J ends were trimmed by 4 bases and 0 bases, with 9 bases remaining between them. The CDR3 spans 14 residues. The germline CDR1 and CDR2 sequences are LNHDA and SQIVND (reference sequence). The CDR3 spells CASSTLSVNTEAFF. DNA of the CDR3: TGTGCCAGTAGTACCCTCAGCGTGAACACTGAAGCTTTCTTT.

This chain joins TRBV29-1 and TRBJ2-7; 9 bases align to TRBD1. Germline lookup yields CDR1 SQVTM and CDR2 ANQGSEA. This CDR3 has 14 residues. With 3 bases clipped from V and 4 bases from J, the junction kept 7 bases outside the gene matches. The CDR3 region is CSVDSGTGTYEQYF. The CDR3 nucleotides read TGCAGCGTTGACTCGGGGACAGGGACTTACGAGCAGTACTTC.